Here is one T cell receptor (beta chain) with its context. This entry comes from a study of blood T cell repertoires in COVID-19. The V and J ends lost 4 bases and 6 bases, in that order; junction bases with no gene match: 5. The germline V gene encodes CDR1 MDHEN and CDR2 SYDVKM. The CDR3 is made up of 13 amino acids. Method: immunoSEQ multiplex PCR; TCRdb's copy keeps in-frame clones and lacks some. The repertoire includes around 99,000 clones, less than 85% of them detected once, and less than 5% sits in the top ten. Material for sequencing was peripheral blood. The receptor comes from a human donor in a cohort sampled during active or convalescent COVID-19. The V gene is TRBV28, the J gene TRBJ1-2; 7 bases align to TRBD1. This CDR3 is CASSYPDRDGYTF. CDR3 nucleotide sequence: TGTGCCAGCAGTTACCCCGACAGGGATGGCTACACCTTC.